Listed here is a single TCR beta chain. One end of the junction is discordant with germline, which a read error may explain. The sample comes from a study of blood T cell repertoires in COVID-19. Study-level information: Both acute and convalescent COVID-19 samples were obtained from the United States, Italy and Spain. Sample material is recorded as cDNA or gDNA derived from T cells, B-cell-depleted T cells, or PBMCs.

From germline, CDR1 is MNHEY and CDR2 SVGAGI. This CDR3 is built from 14 residues. In the source study's methods: Researchers report that nucleated cell counts were estimated from reference gene primer amplification. Measured with immunoSEQ multiplex PCR; TCRdb has only the in-frame clones, and not every one. The V and J calls and clone size were taken over from that table, and D and trimming were inferred from the DNA. This sample carries about 220,000 clones, about 80% of them seen once, and the ten largest clones take 3% to 3.5%. This sequence originates from a woman in her 30s who had recovered from COVID-19. The material sequenced was peripheral blood. This chain uses TRBV6-5 with TRBJ2-3; 8 bases map to TRBD2. The CDR3 loop is CASSIRKAGDAQYF. In DNA, the CDR3 is TGTGCCAGCAGTATTCGAAAAGCGGGAGATGCGCAGTATTTT.